The rows below give T cell receptor beta chains drawn from one sample of a study of technical replicates of blood from a handful of donors. Some clones are missing from TCRdb's copy, which holds only in-frame ones; the method was immunoSEQ multiplex PCR. This table holds about 60,000 clones, around nine tenths found once. The sequenced material came from PBMCs. These receptors were collected from a human donor in good health. Some clones in this sample may be carry-over from other donors' samples. CDR3s include the opening cysteine and the closing phenylalanine or tryptophan. The D gene is left open where the match is weak. Size values are once, few and many counts, or a class for expanded clones, and some rows have none.

cdr3_nt | cdr3_aa | clone_size | j_call | d_call | v_call
TGTGCCAGCAGCTTAGTTTGGGGCATGAACACTGAAGCTTTCTTT | CASSLVWGMNTEAFF | once | TRBJ1-1 | NA | TRBV7-9
TGCGCCAGCAGCTTGGAGGGGGAAACTGGAAACACCATATATTTT | CASSLEGETGNTIYF | NA | TRBJ1-3 | NA | TRBV5-1
TGTGCCAGCAGCTTCTCAGGGGGCTACGAGCAGTACTTC | CASSFSGGYEQYF | NA | TRBJ2-7 | TRBD1 | TRBV7-3
TGTGCCAGCAGTTCCGGGACAATGGGGTACGAGCAGTACTTC | CASSSGTMGYEQYF | NA | TRBJ2-7 | NA | TRBV27
TGCGCCAGCAGACTCGGACAGGTCGATAATTCACCCCTCCACTTT | CASRLGQVDNSPLHF | NA | TRBJ1-6 | TRBD1 | TRBV4-3
TGTGCCTCCGGGCGGGCAGGGGGTCGGAGCACAGATACGCAGTATTTT | CASGRAGGRSTDTQYF | NA | TRBJ2-3 | TRBD1 | TRBV30
TGTGCCAGCAGCCGACTAGCGGGGGGGTTTAATGAGCAGTTCTTC | CASSRLAGGFNEQFF | NA | TRBJ2-1 | TRBD2 | TRBV13
TGCGCCAGCAGTGAAGGGTTTGGACTAGCGGGACAAGAGACCCAGTACTTC | CASSEGFGLAGQETQYF | NA | TRBJ2-5 | TRBD2 | TRBV10-2
TGTGCCACCAGCAGAGAGGGAGGGCAAGGATGGGAGACCCAGTACTTC | CATSREGGQGWETQYF | NA | TRBJ2-5 | TRBD2 | TRBV15
TGTGCCAGCAGTTACGGGGCAGGGGCTACTGGTTCACCCCTCCACTTT | CASSYGAGATGSPLHF | NA | TRBJ1-6 | NA | TRBV6-5
TGCGCCAGCAGTGAGGGGGGGGAGAGGTACAATGAGCAGTTCTTC | CASSEGGERYNEQFF | NA | TRBJ2-1 | TRBD2 | TRBV10-2
TGTGCCAGCAGCACAGAGGGGGCCAAGAATTCACCCCTCCACTTT | CASSTEGAKNSPLHF | NA | TRBJ1-6 | TRBD1 | TRBV7-9
TGTGCCAGCAGCGGAGGGGGAAATGAGCAGTTCTTC | CASSGGGNEQFF | NA | TRBJ2-1 | NA | TRBV9
TGTGCCAGCAGTGTACGGACAGGGGCCGACACCGGGGAGCTGTTTTTT | CASSVRTGADTGELFF | NA | TRBJ2-2 | TRBD1 | TRBV6-1
TGTGCCAGCAGTTACTCGAATAGCGTGGGCAATGAGCAGTTCTTC | CASSYSNSVGNEQFF | NA | TRBJ2-1 | NA | TRBV6-5
TGTGCCTGGAGTGTAGGCGGTTCTGGGGCCAACGTCCTGACTTTC | CAWSVGGSGANVLTF | NA | TRBJ2-6 | NA | TRBV30
TGTGCCAGCAGCCCTGGCGGGGTCTATGGCTACACCTTC | CASSPGGVYGYTF | NA | TRBJ1-2 | NA | TRBV7-9
TGTGCCAGCAGCTTAAGTGGGGACAGCGGCTATGGCTACACCTTC | CASSLSGDSGYGYTF | NA | TRBJ1-2 | TRBD1 | TRBV7-9
TGTGCCAGTGGGGGGACCTCTGGAAACACCATATATTTT | CASGGTSGNTIYF | once | TRBJ1-3 | NA | TRBV19
TGTGCCAGCAGGACCGGGACAGGGAGTAACTACGAGCAGTACTTC | CASRTGTGSNYEQYF | NA | TRBJ2-7 | TRBD1 | TRBV6-6
TGTGCCAGCAGCCTAAGACGGGCCCGGGAGGAAAAACTGTTTTTT | CASSLRRAREEKLFF | once | TRBJ1-4 | NA | TRBV5-6
TGCGCCAGCAGTGCAACCAACCCGGGACTTTCTACCGGGGAGCTGTTTTTT | CASSATNPGLSTGELFF | NA | TRBJ2-2 | NA | TRBV10-2
TGTGCCAGCAGCCTACCCACAGGGTGGTCCTACAATGAGCAGTTCTTC | CASSLPTGWSYNEQFF | NA | TRBJ2-1 | NA | TRBV14
TGCGCCAGCAGCTCCTCAGGGGGCTACAATGAGCAGTTCTTC | CASSSSGGYNEQFF | many | TRBJ2-1 | TRBD1 | TRBV5-1
TGTGCCAGCAGCCCAAAACCCGGGACAAGTTATGGCTACACCTTC | CASSPKPGTSYGYTF | NA | TRBJ1-2 | NA | TRBV5-6
TGTGCCAGCAGAGGACAGTTCGGCACCGGGGAGCTGTTTTTT | CASRGQFGTGELFF | NA | TRBJ2-2 | NA | TRBV6-1
TGTGCCAGCAGCGGGACAGGGGCGCGCTTTGAAGCTTTCTTT | CASSGTGARFEAFF | few | TRBJ1-1 | TRBD1 | TRBV2
TGCGCCAGCAGCCAAGAAAACCGGGAATACTACGAGCAGTACTTC | CASSQENREYYEQYF | NA | TRBJ2-7 | NA | TRBV4-3
TGTGCCAGCAGCCTGTCGGACAGGGGGCTAGAGACCCAGTACTTC | CASSLSDRGLETQYF | NA | TRBJ2-5 | TRBD1 | TRBV7-2
TGTGCCAGCCACCCGGGGGGGAGCCGAGAGACCCAGTACTTC | CASHPGGSRETQYF | NA | TRBJ2-5 | TRBD2 | TRBV7-2
TGTGCCAGCAGCTTGTTCGGGCAGGGGGCCAACGAGCAGTACTTC | CASSLFGQGANEQYF | NA | TRBJ2-7 | TRBD1 | TRBV5-6
TGTGCCAGCAGCGGGGGCCATGGACAGGGTATTTACGAGCAGTACTTC | CASSGGHGQGIYEQYF | NA | TRBJ2-7 | TRBD1 | TRBV7-8
TGTGCCAGCAGCCCCGTGAACTATGGCTACACCTTC | CASSPVNYGYTF | NA | TRBJ1-2 | NA | TRBV6-5
TGTGCCATCACGGCGGACAGGGAAACAGATACGCAGTATTTT | CAITADRETDTQYF | few | TRBJ2-3 | TRBD1 | TRBV10-3
TGTGCCACCAGCAGAGATCGGCCCAGGCGTTACGAGCAGTACTTC | CATSRDRPRRYEQYF | NA | TRBJ2-7 | NA | TRBV15
TGTGCCTGGAGTCAGGGACAAAGCAATCAGCCCCAGCATTTT | CAWSQGQSNQPQHF | NA | TRBJ1-5 | NA | TRBV30
TGTGCCAGCAGTTCCCTCCTGGGGGGGATAATGAACACTGAAGCTTTCTTT | CASSSLLGGIMNTEAFF | NA | TRBJ1-1 | NA | TRBV27
TGTGCCAGCAGCCCAATCAGGGAAAGTCGTGAAAAACTGTTTTTT | CASSPIRESREKLFF | NA | TRBJ1-4 | NA | TRBV7-9
TGTGCCAGCAGCTTTAGTGTGAGGGACGAGCAGTACTTC | CASSFSVRDEQYF | NA | TRBJ2-7 | NA | TRBV7-9
TGTGCCAGCAGCACGGCTGGGGGAGGTCGTGGAAACACCATATATTTT | CASSTAGGGRGNTIYF | NA | TRBJ1-3 | NA | TRBV2
TGTGCCAGCAGCTTAGCAACGGGGGGAGTGGGGACCCAGTACTTC | CASSLATGGVGTQYF | NA | TRBJ2-5 | TRBD2 | TRBV7-2
TGCGCCAGCAGCTCGTCCTACCCACTGAACACTGAAGCTTTCTTT | CASSSSYPLNTEAFF | NA | TRBJ1-1 | NA | TRBV5-1
TGTGCCAGCAGTCCTCCGGTTGCGGGGGGAACCGGGGAGCTGTTTTTT | CASSPPVAGGTGELFF | NA | TRBJ2-2 | TRBD2 | TRBV6-6
TGCGCCAGCAGCCTAGAGACAGGGTGGGGCACAGATACGCAGTATTTT | CASSLETGWGTDTQYF | NA | TRBJ2-3 | TRBD1 | TRBV4-3
TGTGCCAGCAGTGAAGGGGCTAGCGGGGGGGGCACAGATACGCAGTATTTT | CASSEGASGGGTDTQYF | few | TRBJ2-3 | TRBD2 | TRBV6-1
TGTGCCAGCAGCCAAGACGGGAATGGCTACACCTTC | CASSQDGNGYTF | NA | TRBJ1-2 | NA | TRBV4-2
TGCGCCAGCAGCTTGAGCGGGGGCTACAATGAGCAGTTCTTC | CASSLSGGYNEQFF | medium-sized | TRBJ2-1 | TRBD2 | TRBV5-1
TGTGCCAGCTCAGTAGGAAGGGGGTCTATCTACGAGCAGTACTTC | CASSVGRGSIYEQYF | NA | TRBJ2-7 | NA | TRBV18
TGTGCCAGCAGCTCTCCGAGCCCCGCCTATGGCTACACCTTC | CASSSPSPAYGYTF | NA | TRBJ1-2 | NA | TRBV6-5
TGCAGCGCCCTAGGGGACAGGGGGCCCTACGAGCAGTACTTC | CSALGDRGPYEQYF | NA | TRBJ2-7 | TRBD1 | TRBV29-1
TGTGCCAGCAGCTTGGGAGGACTATTAACCGGGGAGCTGTTTTTT | CASSLGGLLTGELFF | NA | TRBJ2-2 | NA | TRBV5-6
TGTGCTAGTGGTTCGACGGGGCAGGGGTCCCGCTCCTATAATTCACCCCTCCACTTT | CASGSTGQGSRSYNSPLHF | NA | TRBJ1-6 | NA | TRBV12-5
TGTGCCAGCAGCGTGGGGGGGGCCTACAATGAGCAGTTCTTC | CASSVGGAYNEQFF | once | TRBJ2-1 | TRBD2 | TRBV9
TGCGCCAGCAGCGCAGGGCTAGACAAGACCTACGAGCAGTACTTC | CASSAGLDKTYEQYF | NA | TRBJ2-7 | NA | TRBV4-1
TGTGCCAGCAGCTTAGCTAGCGGCTACAATGAGCAGTTCTTC | CASSLASGYNEQFF | once | TRBJ2-1 | NA | TRBV7-2